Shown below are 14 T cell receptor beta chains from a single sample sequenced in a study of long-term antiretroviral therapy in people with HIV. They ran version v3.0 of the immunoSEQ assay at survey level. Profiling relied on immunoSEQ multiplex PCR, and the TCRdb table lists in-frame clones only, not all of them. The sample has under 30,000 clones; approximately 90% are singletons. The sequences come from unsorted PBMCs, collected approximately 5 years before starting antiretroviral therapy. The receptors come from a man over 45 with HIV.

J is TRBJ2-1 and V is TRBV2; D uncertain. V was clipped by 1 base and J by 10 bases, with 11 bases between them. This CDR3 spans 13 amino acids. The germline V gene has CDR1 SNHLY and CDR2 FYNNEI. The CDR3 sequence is CASSEVVVGEQFF. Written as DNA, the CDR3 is TGTGCCAGCAGTGAAGTCGTGGTAGGCGAGCAGTTCTTC.

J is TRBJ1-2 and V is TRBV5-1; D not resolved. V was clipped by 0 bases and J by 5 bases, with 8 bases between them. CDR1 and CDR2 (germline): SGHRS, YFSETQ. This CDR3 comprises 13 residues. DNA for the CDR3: TGCGCCAGCAGCTTGGGCGCGGGATATGGCTACACCTTC. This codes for CASSLGAGYGYTF.

The CDR3, as DNA: TGTGCCAGCAGTATCCCTGGTACCTCCTACGAGCAGTACTTC. It codes for CASSIPGTSYEQYF. The rearrangement joins TRBV2 to TRBJ2-7; D uncertain. Trimming cost V 5 bases and J 0 bases, with 11 bases left between them. From germline, CDR1 is SNHLY and CDR2 FYNNEI. The length of the CDR3 is 14 residues. Full variable domain (outside the CDR3, taken from reference TRBV2 and TRBJ2-7): EPEVTQTPSHQVTQMGQEVILRCVPISNHLYFYWYRQILGQKVEFLVSFYNNEISEKSEIFDDQFSVERPDGSNFTLKIRSTKLEDSAMYFCASSIPGTSYEQYFGPGTRLTVT.

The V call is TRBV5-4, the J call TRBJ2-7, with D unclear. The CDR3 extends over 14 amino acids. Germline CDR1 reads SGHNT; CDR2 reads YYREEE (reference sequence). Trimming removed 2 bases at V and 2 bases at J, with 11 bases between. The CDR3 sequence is CASSFPDGTYEQYF. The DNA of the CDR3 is TGTGCCAGCAGCTTTCCTGACGGCACCTACGAGCAGTACTTC.

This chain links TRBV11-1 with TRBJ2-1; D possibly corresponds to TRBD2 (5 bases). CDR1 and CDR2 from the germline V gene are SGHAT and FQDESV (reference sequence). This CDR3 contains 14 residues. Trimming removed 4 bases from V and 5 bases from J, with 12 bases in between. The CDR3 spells CASSYRGLNNEQFF. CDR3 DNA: TGTGCCAGCAGCTACCGGGGTCTCAACAATGAGCAGTTCTTC. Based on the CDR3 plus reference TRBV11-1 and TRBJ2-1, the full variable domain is EAEVAQSPRYKITEKSQAVAFWCDPISGHATLYWYRQILGQGPELLVQFQDESVVDDSQLPKDRFSAERLKGVDSTLKIQPAELGDSAMYLCASSYRGLNNEQFFGPGTRLTVL.

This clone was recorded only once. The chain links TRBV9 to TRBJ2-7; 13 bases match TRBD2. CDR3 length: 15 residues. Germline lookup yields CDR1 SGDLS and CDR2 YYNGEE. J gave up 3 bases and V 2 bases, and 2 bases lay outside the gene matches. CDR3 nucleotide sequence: TGTGCCAGCAGCGTGGGGACTAGCGGGATCTACGAGCAGTACTTC. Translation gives CASSVGTSGIYEQYF.

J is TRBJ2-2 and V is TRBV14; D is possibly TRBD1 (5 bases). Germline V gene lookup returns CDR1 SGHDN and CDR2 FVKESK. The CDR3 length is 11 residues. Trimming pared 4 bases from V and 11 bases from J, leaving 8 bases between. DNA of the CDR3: TGTGCCAGCAGCCTAGGACAAGAGCTGTTTTTT. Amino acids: CASSLGQELFF.

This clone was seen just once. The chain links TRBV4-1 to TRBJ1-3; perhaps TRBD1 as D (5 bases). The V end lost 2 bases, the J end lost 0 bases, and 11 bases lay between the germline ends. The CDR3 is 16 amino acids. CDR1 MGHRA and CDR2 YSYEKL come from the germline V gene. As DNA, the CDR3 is TGCGCCAGCAGCCAAAGACTGGGACGCTCTGGAAACACCATATATTTT. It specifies CASSQRLGRSGNTIYF.

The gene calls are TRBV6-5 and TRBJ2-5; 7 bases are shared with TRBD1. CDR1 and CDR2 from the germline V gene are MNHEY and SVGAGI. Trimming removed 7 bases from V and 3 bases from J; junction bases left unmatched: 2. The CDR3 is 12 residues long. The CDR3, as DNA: TGTGCCAGCAACAGGGGCAAAGAGACCCAGTACTTC. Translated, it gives CASNRGKETQYF.

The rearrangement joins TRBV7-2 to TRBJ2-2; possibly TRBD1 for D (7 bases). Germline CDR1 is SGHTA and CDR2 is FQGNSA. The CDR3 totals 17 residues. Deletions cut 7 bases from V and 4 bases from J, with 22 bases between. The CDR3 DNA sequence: TGTGCCAGCACCTCTATTGGAGGGGGCGGCTTCACCGGGGAGCTGTTTTTT. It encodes CASTSIGGGGFTGELFF. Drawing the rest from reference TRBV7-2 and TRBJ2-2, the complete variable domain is GAGVSQSPSNKVTEKGKDVELRCDPISGHTALYWYRQSLGQGLEFLIYFQGNSAPDKSGLPSDRFSAERTGGSVSTLTIQRTQQEDSAVYLCASTSIGGGGFTGELFFGEGSRLTVL.

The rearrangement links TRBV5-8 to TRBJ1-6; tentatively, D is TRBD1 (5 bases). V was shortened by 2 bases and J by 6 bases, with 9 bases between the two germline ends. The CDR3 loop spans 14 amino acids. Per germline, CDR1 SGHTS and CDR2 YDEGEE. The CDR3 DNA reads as TGTGCCAGCAGCTTTTGGGGGGGTAATTCACCCCTCCACTTT. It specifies CASSFWGGNSPLHF.

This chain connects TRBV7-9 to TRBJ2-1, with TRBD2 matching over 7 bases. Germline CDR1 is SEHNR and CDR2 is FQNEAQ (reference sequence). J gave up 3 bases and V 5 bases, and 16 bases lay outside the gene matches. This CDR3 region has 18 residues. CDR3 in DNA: TGTGCCAGCAGCCCCACTAGCGCCGGGGATTTCAACTACAATGAGCAGTTCTTC. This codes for CASSPTSAGDFNYNEQFF.

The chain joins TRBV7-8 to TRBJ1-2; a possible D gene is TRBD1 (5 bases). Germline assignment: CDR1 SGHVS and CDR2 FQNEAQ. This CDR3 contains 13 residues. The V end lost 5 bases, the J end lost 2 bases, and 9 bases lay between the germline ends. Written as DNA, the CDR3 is TGTGCCAGCAGCCATGACAGCAACTATGGCTACACCTTC. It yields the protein CASSHDSNYGYTF.

The CDR3 here is CASSQGQNTGELFF. In nucleotides, the CDR3 is TGTGCCAGCAGCCAAGGACAGAACACCGGGGAGCTGTTTTTT. The V call is TRBV7-6, the J call TRBJ2-2, with D possibly being TRBD1 (5 bases). Germline V lookup: CDR1 SGHVS, CDR2 FNYEAQ. This CDR3 comprises 14 residues. The V and J ends lost 5 bases and 1 base respectively, with 8 bases between them. Full variable domain (remainder filled in from reference TRBV7-6 and TRBJ2-2): GAGVSQSPRYKVTKRGQDVALRCDPISGHVSLYWYRQALGQGPEFLTYFNYEAQQDKSGLPNDRFSAERPEGSISTLTIQRTEQRDSAMYRCASSQGQNTGELFFGEGSRLTVL.